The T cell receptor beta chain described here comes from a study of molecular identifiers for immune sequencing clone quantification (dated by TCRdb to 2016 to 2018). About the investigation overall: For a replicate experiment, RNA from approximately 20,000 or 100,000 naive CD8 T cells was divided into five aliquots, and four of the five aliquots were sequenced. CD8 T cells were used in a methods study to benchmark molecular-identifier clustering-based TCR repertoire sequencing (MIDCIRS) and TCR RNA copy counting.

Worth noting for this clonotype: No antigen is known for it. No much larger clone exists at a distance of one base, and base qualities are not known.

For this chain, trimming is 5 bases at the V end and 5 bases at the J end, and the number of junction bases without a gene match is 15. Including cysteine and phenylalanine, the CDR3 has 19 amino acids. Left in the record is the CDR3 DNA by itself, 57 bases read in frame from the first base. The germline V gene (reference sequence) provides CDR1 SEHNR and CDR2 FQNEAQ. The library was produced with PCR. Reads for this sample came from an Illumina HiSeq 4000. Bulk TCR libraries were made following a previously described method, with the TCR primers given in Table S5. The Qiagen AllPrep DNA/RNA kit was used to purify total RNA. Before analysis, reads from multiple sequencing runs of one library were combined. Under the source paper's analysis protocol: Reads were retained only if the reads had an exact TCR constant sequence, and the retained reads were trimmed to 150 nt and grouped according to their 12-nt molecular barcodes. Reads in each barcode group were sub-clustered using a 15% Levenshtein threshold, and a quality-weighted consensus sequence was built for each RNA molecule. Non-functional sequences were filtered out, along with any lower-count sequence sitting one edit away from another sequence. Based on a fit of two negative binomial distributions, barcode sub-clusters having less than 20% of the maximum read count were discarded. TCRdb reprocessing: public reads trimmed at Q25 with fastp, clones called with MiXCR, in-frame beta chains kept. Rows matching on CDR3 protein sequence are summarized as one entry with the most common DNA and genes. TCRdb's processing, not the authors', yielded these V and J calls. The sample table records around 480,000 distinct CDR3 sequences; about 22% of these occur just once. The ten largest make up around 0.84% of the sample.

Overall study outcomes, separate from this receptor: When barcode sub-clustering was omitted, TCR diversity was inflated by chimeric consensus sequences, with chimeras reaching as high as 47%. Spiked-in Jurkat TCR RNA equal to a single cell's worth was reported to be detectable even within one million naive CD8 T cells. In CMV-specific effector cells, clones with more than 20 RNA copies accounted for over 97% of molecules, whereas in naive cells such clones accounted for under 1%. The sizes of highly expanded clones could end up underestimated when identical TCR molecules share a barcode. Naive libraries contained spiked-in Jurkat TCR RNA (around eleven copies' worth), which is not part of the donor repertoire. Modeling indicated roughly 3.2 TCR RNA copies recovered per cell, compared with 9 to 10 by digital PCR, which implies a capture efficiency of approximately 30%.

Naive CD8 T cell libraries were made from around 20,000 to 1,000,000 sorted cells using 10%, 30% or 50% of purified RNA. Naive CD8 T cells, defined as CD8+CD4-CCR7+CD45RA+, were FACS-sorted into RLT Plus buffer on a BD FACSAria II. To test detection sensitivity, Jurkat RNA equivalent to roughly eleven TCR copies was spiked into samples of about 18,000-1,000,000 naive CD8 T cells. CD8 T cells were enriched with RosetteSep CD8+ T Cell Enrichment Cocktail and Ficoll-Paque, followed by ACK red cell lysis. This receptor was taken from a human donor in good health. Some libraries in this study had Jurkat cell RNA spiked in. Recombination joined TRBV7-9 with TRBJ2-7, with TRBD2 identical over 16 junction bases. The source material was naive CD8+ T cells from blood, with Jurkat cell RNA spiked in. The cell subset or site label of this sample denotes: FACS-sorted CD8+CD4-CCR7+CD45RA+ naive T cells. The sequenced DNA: TGTGCCAGCAGCCAAACCAGACCAGGGACTAGCGGGGGGGCTCACGAGCAGTACTTC. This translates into CASSQTRPGTSGGAHEQYF.